A selection of T cell receptor beta chains follows, all from one sample in a study of cytomegalovirus exposure and HLA in healthy donors. Measured with immunoSEQ multiplex PCR; TCRdb has only the in-frame clones, and not every one. The data contain roughly 100,000 clones, approximately 82% of them singletons. Sequencing was carried out using PBMCs. Receptors originate from a man aged 35 to 55 in good health and CMV-seropositive. Each CDR3 is given with its conserved first and last residue. D genes are given only for firm matches. Clone size is shown for a subset of rows, as once, few, many or a class of expanded clone.

size: NA
V: TRBV6-6
D: TRBD1
J: TRBJ2-7
DNA: TGTGCCAGCAGGGACAGGTTGGACGAGCAGTACTTC
CDR3: CASRDRLDEQYF

size: NA
V: TRBV7-2
D: TRBD2
J: TRBJ2-1
DNA: TGTGCCAGCAGCCCCGGGGCTAGCGGGAGAAGAGGTTCCTACAATGAGCAGTTCTTC
CDR3: CASSPGASGRRGSYNEQFF

size: NA
V: TRBV6-5
D: TRBD2
J: TRBJ2-7
DNA: TGTGCCAGCAGTTACGTTGGGCGGGAGTTTTTC
CDR3: CASSYVGREFF

size: NA
V: TRBV7-3
D: NA
J: TRBJ2-2
DNA: TGTGCCAGCAGAAGCGGGCACACCGGGGAGCTGTTTTTT
CDR3: CASRSGHTGELFF

size: NA
V: TRBV27
D: TRBD1
J: TRBJ1-1
DNA: TGTGCCAGCAGATTGACAGGGGGCACTGAAGCTTTCTTT
CDR3: CASRLTGGTEAFF

size: NA
V: TRBV7-2
D: NA
J: TRBJ1-5
DNA: TGTGCCAGCAGCTTAGGGCTAGGCAATCAGCCCCAGCATTTT
CDR3: CASSLGLGNQPQHF

size: once
V: TRBV7-2
D: TRBD1
J: TRBJ2-7
DNA: TGTGCCAGCAGCTTCCAACAGGGGGCGTCCTACGAGCAGTACTTC
CDR3: CASSFQQGASYEQYF

size: few
V: TRBV19
D: NA
J: TRBJ1-3
DNA: TGTGCCAGTAGTGGCGGGGGTGCTGGAAACACCATATATTTT
CDR3: CASSGGGAGNTIYF

size: NA
V: TRBV9
D: TRBD2
J: TRBJ2-2
DNA: TGTGCCAGCAGTTGGGCTAGCGGGAGTCCCGGGGAGCTGTTTTTT
CDR3: CASSWASGSPGELFF

size: NA
V: TRBV10-2
D: TRBD2
J: TRBJ2-3
DNA: TGCGCCAGCACCACAAGCGGGATTAGCACAGATACGCAGTATTTT
CDR3: CASTTSGISTDTQYF

size: NA
V: TRBV4-3
D: TRBD2
J: TRBJ2-1
DNA: TGCGCCAGCAGCCAAGATCAGTGGCTAGCGGGAGCAGGTGAGCAGTTCTTC
CDR3: CASSQDQWLAGAGEQFF

size: NA
V: TRBV7-2
D: TRBD1
J: TRBJ1-6
DNA: TGTGCCAGCAGCTTAGCTCCGGGACAGGGGGCGGATCGCTCCTATAATTCACCCCTCCACTTT
CDR3: CASSLAPGQGADRSYNSPLHF

size: NA
V: TRBV5-4
D: NA
J: TRBJ1-1
DNA: TGTGCCAGCAGCTTAATCCGGGGGGGGAACACTGAAGCTTTCTTT
CDR3: CASSLIRGGNTEAFF

size: NA
V: TRBV18
D: TRBD1
J: TRBJ2-6
DNA: TGTGCCAGCTCACCCGACAGGGCTGGGGCCAACGGCCTGACTTTC
CDR3: CASSPDRAGANGLTF

size: NA
V: TRBV27
D: NA
J: TRBJ1-1
DNA: TGTGCCAGCAGTTATACAGAGAACACTGAAGCTTTCTTT
CDR3: CASSYTENTEAFF

size: NA
V: TRBV7-2
D: NA
J: TRBJ1-6
DNA: TGTGCCAGCAGCTTAGATATGGGGGCGTTGAATTCACCCCTCCACTTT
CDR3: CASSLDMGALNSPLHF

size: NA
V: TRBV10-3
D: TRBD1
J: TRBJ1-2
DNA: TGTGCCATCAGTGGTCCGGGACAGAGCGCCTCTAACTATGGCTACACCTTC
CDR3: CAISGPGQSASNYGYTF

size: NA
V: TRBV5-4
D: NA
J: TRBJ1-2
DNA: TGTGCCAGCAGCCATCAACAGGGCGACTATGGCTACACCTTC
CDR3: CASSHQQGDYGYTF

size: few
V: TRBV29-1
D: TRBD1
J: TRBJ2-7
DNA: TGCAGCGTTACAGGGGGCGTCTCCTACGAGCAGTACTTC
CDR3: CSVTGGVSYEQYF

size: NA
V: TRBV7-2
D: TRBD1
J: TRBJ2-7
DNA: TGTGCCAGCAGCATTCGACAGGGTTTCTCCTACGAGCAGTACTTC
CDR3: CASSIRQGFSYEQYF

size: NA
V: TRBV30
D: TRBD2
J: TRBJ2-3
DNA: TGTGCCTGGAGTGGGGCTAGCGGGGCGCCCGATACGCAGTATTTT
CDR3: CAWSGASGAPDTQYF

size: NA
V: TRBV9
D: NA
J: TRBJ2-2
DNA: TGTGCCAGCAGCGTGGGAGACTCACGACCCGGGGAGCTGTTTTTT
CDR3: CASSVGDSRPGELFF

size: few
V: TRBV4-1
D: NA
J: TRBJ2-5
DNA: TGCGCCAGCAGCCAAGAGGAGCAGTACCAAGAGACCCAGTACTTC
CDR3: CASSQEEQYQETQYF

size: once
V: TRBV6-6
D: NA
J: TRBJ1-5
DNA: TGTGCCAGCGCTCTGTTGGGGGCCAGCAATCAGCCCCAGCATTTT
CDR3: CASALLGASNQPQHF

size: NA
V: TRBV7-9
D: NA
J: TRBJ1-4
DNA: TGTGCCAGCAGCTCGACAGATCGTAATGAAAAACTGTTTTTT
CDR3: CASSSTDRNEKLFF

size: NA
V: TRBV7-3
D: TRBD2
J: TRBJ2-1
DNA: TGTGCCAGCAGCGGGACTAGCGGGGGGAAGCAGTTCTTC
CDR3: CASSGTSGGKQFF

size: NA
V: TRBV4-3
D: NA
J: TRBJ1-2
DNA: TGCGCCAGCAGCCTCTCCGGACTCGGCTACACCTTC
CDR3: CASSLSGLGYTF

size: NA
V: TRBV18
D: NA
J: TRBJ1-5
DNA: TGTGCCAGCTCACCACCGGGAAAGGGGCCGAGCAATCAGCCCCAGCATTTT
CDR3: CASSPPGKGPSNQPQHF

size: NA
V: TRBV7-8
D: NA
J: TRBJ2-2
DNA: TGTGCCAGCCGTTCACGGGGGACCGAGAACACCGGGGAGCTGTTTTTT
CDR3: CASRSRGTENTGELFF

size: few
V: TRBV19
D: TRBD2
J: TRBJ2-7
DNA: TGTGCCAGTAGTTATATTCCGGGACTAGCGGGAGGATCACACGAGCAGTACTTC
CDR3: CASSYIPGLAGGSHEQYF

size: few
V: TRBV2
D: NA
J: TRBJ2-4
DNA: TGTGCCAGCAGTCCGGGACATCCTAGACTAGCCAAAAACAGTCAGTACTTC
CDR3: CASSPGHPRLAKNSQYF

size: NA
V: TRBV5-6
D: TRBD2
J: TRBJ2-5
DNA: TGTGCCAGCAGCTTGGCCGGGAGGCGCGAGACCCAGTACTTC
CDR3: CASSLAGRRETQYF

size: NA
V: TRBV9
D: TRBD2
J: TRBJ2-5
DNA: TGTGCCAGCAGCGAGGGACTAGCGGCCGAAGAGACCCAGTACTTC
CDR3: CASSEGLAAEETQYF

size: NA
V: TRBV12-5
D: TRBD1
J: TRBJ2-7
DNA: TGTGCTAGTGGGACAGGGTACGAGCAGTACTTC
CDR3: CASGTGYEQYF

size: few
V: TRBV6-5
D: NA
J: TRBJ1-6
DNA: TGTGCCAGCAGCATAACCAAACGGGTCACCCTCCACTTT
CDR3: CASSITKRVTLHF

size: NA
V: TRBV5-4
D: NA
J: TRBJ1-1
DNA: TGTGCCAGCAGCTTAGGGGGGGCTCTCACTGAAGCTTTCTTT
CDR3: CASSLGGALTEAFF

size: once
V: TRBV13
D: TRBD1
J: TRBJ1-5
DNA: TGTGCCAGCAGCCAAGAGGGGGCTAGCAATCAGCCCCAGCATTTT
CDR3: CASSQEGASNQPQHF

size: NA
V: TRBV18
D: TRBD1
J: TRBJ2-1
DNA: TGTGCCAGCTCACTAAATCCGGGACAGGGCTACAATGAGCAGTTCTTC
CDR3: CASSLNPGQGYNEQFF

size: NA
V: TRBV19
D: TRBD2
J: TRBJ2-3
DNA: TGTGCCAGTAGTACCCGGACTAGCGGGAGTAAAGATACGCAGTATTTT
CDR3: CASSTRTSGSKDTQYF

size: NA
V: TRBV28
D: NA
J: TRBJ1-1
DNA: TGTGCCAGCAGTCCAACAGGGACCTCTAGGGGTGAAGCTTTCTTT
CDR3: CASSPTGTSRGEAFF

size: NA
V: TRBV5-5
D: TRBD2
J: TRBJ2-1
DNA: TGTGCCAGTCGGCTAGCGGGAGGGAGGGGCAATGAGCAGTTCTTC
CDR3: CASRLAGGRGNEQFF

size: NA
V: TRBV5-8
D: TRBD1
J: TRBJ1-1
DNA: TGTGCCAGCAGCTTGGCCCCCGTCAGGGGGACTGAAGCTTTCTTT
CDR3: CASSLAPVRGTEAFF

size: NA
V: TRBV9
D: TRBD2
J: TRBJ2-7
DNA: TGTGCCAGCAGCGTACGGGCGGGGGGAGCCTACGAGCAGTACTTC
CDR3: CASSVRAGGAYEQYF

size: NA
V: TRBV7-3
D: NA
J: TRBJ2-1
DNA: TGTGCCAGCAGCTTAGATGCGGCCATATACAATGAGCAGTTCTTC
CDR3: CASSLDAAIYNEQFF

size: NA
V: TRBV19
D: NA
J: TRBJ1-1
DNA: TGTGCCAGTAGTATCGACACTGAAGCTTTCTTT
CDR3: CASSIDTEAFF

size: NA
V: TRBV7-9
D: NA
J: TRBJ2-7
DNA: TGTTCCAGCAGCTACGGGGGTGCCTACGAGCAGTACTTC
CDR3: CSSSYGGAYEQYF

size: NA
V: TRBV5-4
D: TRBD1
J: TRBJ2-5
DNA: TGTGCCAGCAGCTTGGAAGGGCAACAGGGGGAGACCCAGTACTTC
CDR3: CASSLEGQQGETQYF

size: NA
V: TRBV10-3
D: TRBD1
J: TRBJ1-5
DNA: TGTGCCATCAGTGAGTCGGGGGGACAGGCGGGTCAGCCCCAGCATTTT
CDR3: CAISESGGQAGQPQHF

size: NA
V: TRBV7-2
D: TRBD2
J: TRBJ2-5
DNA: TGTGCCAGCAGACCTCGACTAGCGGGGGAAGAGACCCAGTACTTC
CDR3: CASRPRLAGEETQYF

size: NA
V: TRBV9
D: NA
J: TRBJ1-2
DNA: TGTGCCAGCAGCCCCGGGACATGGGATCATGGCTACACCTTC
CDR3: CASSPGTWDHGYTF

size: few
V: TRBV9
D: NA
J: TRBJ1-5
DNA: TGTGCCAGTGGAGGGGGGGGCTTGCAGCCCCAGCATTTT
CDR3: CASGGGGLQPQHF

size: NA
V: TRBV7-2
D: NA
J: TRBJ2-2
DNA: TGTGCCAGCAGCTTACTCAACAACGCCGGGGAGCTGTTTTTT
CDR3: CASSLLNNAGELFF

size: NA
V: TRBV10-2
D: NA
J: TRBJ2-2
DNA: TGCGCCAGCAGTGACAGGGGTTCCGGGGAGCTGTTTTTT
CDR3: CASSDRGSGELFF

size: NA
V: TRBV6-5
D: TRBD1
J: TRBJ2-1
DNA: TGTGCCAGCAGTAGGGGACAGAAGGACAATGAGCAGTTCTTC
CDR3: CASSRGQKDNEQFF

size: NA
V: TRBV11-2
D: NA
J: TRBJ2-3
DNA: TGTGCCAGCAGCTTAAAGAGGACAGATACGCAGTATTTT
CDR3: CASSLKRTDTQYF

size: once
V: TRBV7-3
D: TRBD1
J: TRBJ1-1
DNA: TGTGCCAGCAGCTTAAACAGGAGGGGGCCGGACACTGAAGCTTTCTTT
CDR3: CASSLNRRGPDTEAFF

size: NA
V: TRBV5-4
D: NA
J: TRBJ1-1
DNA: TGTGCCAGCAGCCAGGGACAAAACACTGAAGCTTTCTTT
CDR3: CASSQGQNTEAFF

size: NA
V: TRBV5-1
D: TRBD2
J: TRBJ2-1
DNA: TGCGCCAGCAGCTCTGTAGCGGGTAGCTCCTACAATGAGCAGTTCTTC
CDR3: CASSSVAGSSYNEQFF

size: few
V: TRBV27
D: TRBD1
J: TRBJ1-6
DNA: TGTGCCAGCAGTTTACAGGGGGCGCTTTATAATTCACCCCTCCACTTT
CDR3: CASSLQGALYNSPLHF